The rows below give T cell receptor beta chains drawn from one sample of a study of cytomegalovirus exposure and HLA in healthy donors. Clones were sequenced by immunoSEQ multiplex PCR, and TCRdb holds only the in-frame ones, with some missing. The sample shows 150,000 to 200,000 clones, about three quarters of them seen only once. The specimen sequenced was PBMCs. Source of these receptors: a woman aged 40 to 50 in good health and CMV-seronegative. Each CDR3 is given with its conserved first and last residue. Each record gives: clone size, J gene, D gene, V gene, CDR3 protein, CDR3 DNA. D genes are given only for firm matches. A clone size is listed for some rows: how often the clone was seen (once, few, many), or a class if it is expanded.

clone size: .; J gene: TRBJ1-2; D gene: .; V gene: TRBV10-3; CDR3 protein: CAISEPKQGWGYTF; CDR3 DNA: TGTGCCATCAGTGAGCCAAAACAGGGTTGGGGCTACACCTTC
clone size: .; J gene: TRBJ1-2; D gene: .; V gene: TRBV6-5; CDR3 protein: CATRGAAPPWGYTF; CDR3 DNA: TGTGCCACCCGGGGGGCGGCCCCACCCTGGGGCTACACCTTC
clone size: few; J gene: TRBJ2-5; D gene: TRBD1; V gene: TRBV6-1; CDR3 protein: CASSPRRDRGETQYF; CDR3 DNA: TGTGCCAGCAGCCCAAGGCGGGACAGGGGAGAGACCCAGTACTTC
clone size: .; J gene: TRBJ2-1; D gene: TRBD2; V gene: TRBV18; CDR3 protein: CASSPPSGGSYNEQFF; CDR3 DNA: TGTGCCAGCTCACCTCCTAGCGGGGGGAGCTACAATGAGCAGTTCTTC
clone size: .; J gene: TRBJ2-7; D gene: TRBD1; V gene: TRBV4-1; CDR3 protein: CASSQDFTGAFYEQYF; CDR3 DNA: TGCGCCAGCAGCCAAGATTTCACAGGGGCCTTCTACGAGCAGTACTTC
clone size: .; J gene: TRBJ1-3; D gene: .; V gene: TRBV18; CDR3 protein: CASSPGREVTGNTIYF; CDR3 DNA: TGTGCCAGCTCACCTGGCAGGGAAGTCACTGGAAACACCATATATTTT
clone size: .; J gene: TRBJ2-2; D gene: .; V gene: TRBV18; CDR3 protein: CASSPRGGGELFF; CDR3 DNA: TGTGCCAGCTCACCACGGGGAGGCGGGGAGCTGTTTTTT
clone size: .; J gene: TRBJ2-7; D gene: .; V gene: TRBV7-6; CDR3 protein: CASSLGPQAYEQYF; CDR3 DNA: TGTGCCAGCAGCTTAGGACCCCAGGCCTACGAGCAGTACTTC
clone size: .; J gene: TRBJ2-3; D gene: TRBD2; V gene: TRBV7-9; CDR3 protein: CASSPAGGTDTQYF; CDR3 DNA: TGTGCCAGCAGCCCCGCGGGGGGGACAGATACGCAGTATTTT
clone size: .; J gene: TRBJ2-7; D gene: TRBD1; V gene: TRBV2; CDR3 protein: CASNPGTVGTKQYF; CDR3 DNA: TGTGCCAGTAACCCCGGGACAGTTGGAACCAAGCAGTACTTC
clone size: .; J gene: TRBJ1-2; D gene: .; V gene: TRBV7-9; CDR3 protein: CASSAPGLSGGYTF; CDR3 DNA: TGTGCCAGCAGCGCCCCAGGGTTATCCGGTGGCTACACCTTC
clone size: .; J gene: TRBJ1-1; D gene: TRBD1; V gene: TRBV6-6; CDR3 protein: CASSLQGFGTEAFF; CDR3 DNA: TGTGCCAGCAGCTTACAGGGGTTCGGGACTGAAGCTTTCTTT
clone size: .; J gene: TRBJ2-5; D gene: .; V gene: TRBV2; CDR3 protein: CASREGTIQETQYF; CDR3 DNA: TGTGCCAGCAGGGAGGGAACCATCCAAGAGACCCAGTACTTC
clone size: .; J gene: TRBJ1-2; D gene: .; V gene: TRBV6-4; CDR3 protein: CASSDSSGYGYTF; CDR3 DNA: TGTGCCAGCAGTGACTCGAGCGGGTATGGCTACACCTTC
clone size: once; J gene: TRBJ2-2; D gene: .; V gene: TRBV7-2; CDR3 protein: CASSLVPGGFVELFF; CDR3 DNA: TGTGCCAGCAGCTTAGTTCCAGGAGGGTTTGTGGAGCTGTTTTTT
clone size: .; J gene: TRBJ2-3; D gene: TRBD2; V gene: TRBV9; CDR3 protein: CASSVGSSGGPNTDTQYF; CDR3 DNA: TGTGCCAGCAGCGTAGGTAGTAGCGGGGGACCTAACACAGATACGCAGTATTTT
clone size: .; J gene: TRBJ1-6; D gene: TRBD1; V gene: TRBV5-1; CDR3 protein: CASSGGQGPSSYNSPLHF; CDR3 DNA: TGCGCCAGCAGCGGGGGACAGGGGCCAAGCTCCTATAATTCACCCCTCCACTTT
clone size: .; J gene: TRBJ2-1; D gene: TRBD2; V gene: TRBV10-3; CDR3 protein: CAISDSLAGSNEQFF; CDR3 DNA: TGTGCCATCAGTGACTCCCTAGCGGGGTCCAATGAGCAGTTCTTC
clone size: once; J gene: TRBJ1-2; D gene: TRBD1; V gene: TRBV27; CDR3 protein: CASSPIDRANYGYTF; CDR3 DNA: TGTGCCAGCAGTCCGATCGACAGGGCGAACTATGGCTACACCTTC
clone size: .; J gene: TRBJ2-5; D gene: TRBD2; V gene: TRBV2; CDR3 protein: CASSPRTSGGEETQYF; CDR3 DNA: TGTGCCAGCAGCCCCAGGACTAGCGGGGGGGAAGAGACCCAGTACTTC
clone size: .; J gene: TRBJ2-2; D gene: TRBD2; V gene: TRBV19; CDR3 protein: CASSPRGRGVVGELFF; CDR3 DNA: TGTGCCAGTAGTCCTCGGGGGCGGGGGGTTGTCGGGGAGCTGTTTTTT
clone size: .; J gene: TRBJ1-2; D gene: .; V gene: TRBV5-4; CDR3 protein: CASSSPQGFTGYTF; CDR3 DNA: TGTGCCAGCAGCTCACCACAGGGATTTACTGGCTACACCTTC
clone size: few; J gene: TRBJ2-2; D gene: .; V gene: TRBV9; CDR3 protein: CASSVGEGQGHTGELFF; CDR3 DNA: TGTGCCAGCAGCGTAGGAGAGGGGCAGGGGCACACCGGGGAGCTGTTTTTT
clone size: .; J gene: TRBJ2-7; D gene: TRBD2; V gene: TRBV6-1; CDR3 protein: CASSGMGLAGGLEQYF; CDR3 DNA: TGTGCCAGCAGTGGGATGGGACTAGCGGGGGGCCTCGAGCAGTACTTC
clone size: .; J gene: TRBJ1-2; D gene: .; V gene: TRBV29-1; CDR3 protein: CSVRHGGYTF; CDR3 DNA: TGCAGCGTTCGACATGGGGGCTACACCTTC
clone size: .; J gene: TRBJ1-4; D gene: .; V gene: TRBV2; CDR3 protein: CASSRRGGEGEKLFF; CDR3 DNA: TGTGCCAGCAGCAGGAGGGGGGGCGAGGGTGAAAAACTGTTTTTT
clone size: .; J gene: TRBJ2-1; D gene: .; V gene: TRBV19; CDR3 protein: CASSIDRGGEQFF; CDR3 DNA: TGTGCCAGTAGTATAGATAGGGGAGGTGAGCAGTTCTTC
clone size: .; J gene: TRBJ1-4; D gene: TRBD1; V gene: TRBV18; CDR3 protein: CASSPDRVSATNEKLFF; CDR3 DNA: TGTGCCAGCTCACCTGACAGGGTTTCTGCAACTAATGAAAAACTGTTTTTT
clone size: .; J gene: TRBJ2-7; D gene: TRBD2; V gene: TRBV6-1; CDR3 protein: CASIELAGYYEQYF; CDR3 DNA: TGTGCCAGCATCGAACTAGCGGGGTATTACGAGCAGTACTTC
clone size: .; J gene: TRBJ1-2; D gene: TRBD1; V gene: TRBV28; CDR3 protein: CASSLLTGGGFGYTF; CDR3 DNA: TGTGCCAGCAGTCTCCTAACAGGGGGCGGGTTTGGCTACACCTTC
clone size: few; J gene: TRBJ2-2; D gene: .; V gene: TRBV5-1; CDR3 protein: CASSPLSNTGELFF; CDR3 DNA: TGCGCCAGCAGCCCCCTTTCGAACACCGGGGAGCTGTTTTTT
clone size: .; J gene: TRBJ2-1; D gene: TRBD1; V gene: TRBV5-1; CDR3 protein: CASSFGGDRVNEQFF; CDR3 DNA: TGCGCCAGCAGCTTTGGGGGGGACAGGGTAAATGAGCAGTTCTTC
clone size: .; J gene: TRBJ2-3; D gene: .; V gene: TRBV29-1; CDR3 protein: CSVEKAGSSTDTQYF; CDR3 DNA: TGCAGCGTGGAAAAAGCGGGTTCTAGCACAGATACGCAGTATTTT
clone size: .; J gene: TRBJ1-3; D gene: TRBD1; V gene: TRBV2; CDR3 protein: CASRGTVLSSGNTIYF; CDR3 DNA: TGTGCCAGCAGAGGGACAGTTCTCAGCTCTGGAAACACCATATATTTT
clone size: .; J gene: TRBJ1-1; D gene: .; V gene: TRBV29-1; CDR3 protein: CSVDQGEAFF; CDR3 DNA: TGCAGCGTTGACCAGGGTGAAGCTTTCTTT
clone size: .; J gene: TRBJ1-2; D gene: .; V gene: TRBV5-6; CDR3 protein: CASSFGRATVYGYTF; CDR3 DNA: TGTGCCAGCAGCTTCGGCAGGGCAACCGTCTATGGCTACACCTTC
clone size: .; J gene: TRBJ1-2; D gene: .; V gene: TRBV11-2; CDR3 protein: CASTKTSGIYGYTF; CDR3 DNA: TGTGCCAGCACAAAAACATCAGGGATATATGGCTACACCTTC
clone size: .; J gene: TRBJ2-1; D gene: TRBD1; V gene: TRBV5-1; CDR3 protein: CASSLGGQGAYNEQFF; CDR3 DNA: TGCGCCAGCAGCTTGGGGGGACAGGGGGCGTACAATGAGCAGTTCTTC
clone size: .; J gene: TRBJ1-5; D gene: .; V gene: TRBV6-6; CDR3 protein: CASRDQGHSNQPQHF; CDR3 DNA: TGTGCCAGCAGAGACCAGGGGCATAGCAATCAGCCCCAGCATTTT
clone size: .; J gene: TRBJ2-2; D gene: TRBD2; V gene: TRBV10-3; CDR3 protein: CAIMGGAGGRDTGELFF; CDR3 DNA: TGTGCCATCATGGGAGGCGCGGGGGGGCGCGACACCGGGGAGCTGTTTTTT
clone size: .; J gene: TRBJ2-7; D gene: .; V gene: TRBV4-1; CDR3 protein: CASSLTVLSYEQYF; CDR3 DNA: TGCGCCAGCAGCCTGACAGTCCTCTCCTACGAGCAGTACTTC